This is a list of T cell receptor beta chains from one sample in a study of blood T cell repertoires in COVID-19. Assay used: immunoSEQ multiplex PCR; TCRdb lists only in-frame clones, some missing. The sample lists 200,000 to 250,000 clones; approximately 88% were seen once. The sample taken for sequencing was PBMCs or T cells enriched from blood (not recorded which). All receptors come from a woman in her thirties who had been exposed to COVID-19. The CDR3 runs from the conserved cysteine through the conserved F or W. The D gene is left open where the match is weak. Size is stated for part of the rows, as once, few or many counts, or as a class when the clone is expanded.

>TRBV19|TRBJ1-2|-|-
CASSIGGTIYGYTF
TGTGCCAGTAGTATAGGAGGGACTATCTATGGCTACACCTTC
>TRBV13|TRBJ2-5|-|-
CASSLGPPSLGGETQYF
TGTGCCAGCAGCTTAGGCCCACCGAGTCTTGGGGGGGAGACCCAGTACTTC
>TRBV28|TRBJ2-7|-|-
CASSPDWEQYF
TGTGCCAGCAGTCCCGACTGGGAGCAGTACTTC
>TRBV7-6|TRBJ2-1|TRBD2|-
CASSLGAPTSVSYNEQFF
TGTGCCAGCAGCTTAGGGGCCCCTACTAGCGTATCCTACAATGAGCAGTTCTTC
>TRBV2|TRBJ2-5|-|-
CASSPLTGLRETQYF
TGTGCCAGCAGTCCCCTGACTGGACTACGAGAGACCCAGTACTTC
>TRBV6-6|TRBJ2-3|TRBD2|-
CASSYRLAGGDTQYF
TGTGCCAGCAGTTACCGACTAGCGGGAGGCGATACGCAGTATTTT
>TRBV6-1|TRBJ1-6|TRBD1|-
CASRGQGKESPLHF
TGTGCCAGCAGGGGACAGGGAAAGGAATCACCCCTCCACTTT
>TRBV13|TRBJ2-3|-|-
CASSRVTDTQYF
TGTGCCAGCAGTCGTGTCACAGATACGCAGTATTTT
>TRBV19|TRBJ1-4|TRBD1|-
CASSTPGQGNEKLFF
TGTGCCAGTAGCACCCCGGGACAGGGTAATGAAAAACTGTTTTTT
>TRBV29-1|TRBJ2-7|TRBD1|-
CSVLRGSSYEQYF
TGCAGCGTTCTCAGGGGGTCTTCCTACGAGCAGTACTTC
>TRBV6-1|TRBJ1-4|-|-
CASSELDRIATNEKLFF
TGTGCCAGCAGTGAATTGGACAGAATCGCAACTAATGAAAAACTGTTTTTT
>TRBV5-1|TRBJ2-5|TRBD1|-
CASSLPGGETQYF
TGCGCCAGCAGCCTCCCAGGGGGAGAGACCCAGTACTTC
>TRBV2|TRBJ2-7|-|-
CASSERGFNEQYF
TGTGCCAGCAGTGAGAGGGGGTTCAACGAGCAGTACTTC
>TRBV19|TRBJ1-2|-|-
CASSIDRGGGYTF
TGTGCCAGTAGTATAGACAGGGGCGGTGGCTACACCTTC
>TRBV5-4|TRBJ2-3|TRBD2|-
CASSLGLAGANTQYF
TGTGCCAGCAGCCTTGGACTAGCGGGAGCCAATACGCAGTATTTT
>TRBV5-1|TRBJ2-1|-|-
CASSLDGLNNEQFF
TGCGCCAGCAGCTTGGATGGTCTAAACAATGAGCAGTTCTTC
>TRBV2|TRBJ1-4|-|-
CASSVTATANEKLFF
TGTGCCAGCAGTGTTACCGCTACCGCTAATGAAAAACTGTTTTTT
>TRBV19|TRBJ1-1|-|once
CASFGGLGTEAFF
TGTGCCAGTTTTGGGGGGTTAGGCACTGAAGCTTTCTTT
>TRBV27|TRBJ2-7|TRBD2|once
CASSGRGGASYEQYF
TGTGCCAGCAGTGGCCGGGGGGGGGCCTCCTACGAGCAGTACTTC
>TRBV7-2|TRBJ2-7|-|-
CASSLIASSSYEQYF
TGTGCCAGCAGCTTGATCGCGTCGAGCTCCTACGAGCAGTACTTC
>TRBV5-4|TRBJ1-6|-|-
CASSLVSGSYNSPLHF
TGTGCCAGCAGCTTGGTATCGGGATCTTATAATTCACCCCTCCACTTT
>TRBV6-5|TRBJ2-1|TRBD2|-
CASRGGLANNEQFF
TGTGCCAGCAGGGGGGGACTAGCCAACAATGAGCAGTTCTTC
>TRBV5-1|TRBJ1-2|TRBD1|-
CASSFGTANYGYTF
TGCGCCAGCAGCTTCGGGACAGCTAACTATGGCTACACCTTC
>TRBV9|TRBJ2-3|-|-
CASNERDMTDTQYF
TGTGCCAGCAACGAGCGGGACATGACAGATACGCAGTATTTT
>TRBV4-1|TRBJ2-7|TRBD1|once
CASSPVFGTGAYEQYF
TGCGCCAGCAGCCCGGTTTTCGGGACAGGGGCCTACGAGCAGTACTTC
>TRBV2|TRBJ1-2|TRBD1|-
CASKKTGPESGYTF
TGTGCCAGCAAAAAGACAGGGCCGGAGTCTGGCTACACCTTC
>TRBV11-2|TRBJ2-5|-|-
CASSLGSGQQETQYF
TGTGCCAGCAGCTTAGGGTCCGGACAGCAAGAGACCCAGTACTTC
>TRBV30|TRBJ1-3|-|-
CAWRGGSSGNTIYF
TGTGCCTGGAGGGGGGGGTCCTCTGGAAACACCATATATTTT